This T cell receptor beta chain was captured by sequencing in a study of T-cell reconstitution after alpha-beta-depleted transplantation in children. Study observations and caveats: After transplant, high TCRbeta diversity at day 60 in some patients arose from surviving recipient T cells and thymic progenitors. Newly made T cells mostly supplied T-cell counts and diversity one year after transplant. Several hundred rapidly expanded clones from non-depleted graft cells reportedly supplied alpha-beta T cells about two months post-transplant.

V was pared by 11 bases and J by 4 bases, with 15 bases between. Germline V CDR1 and CDR2: MDHEN, SYDVKM. This CDR3 spans 12 amino acids. Construction of the TCRbeta library involved unique molecular identifiers. TCRdb analysed the PCR reads with MiXCR anew, one entry per CDR3 protein. Here the sample spans 250,000 to 300,000 distinct CDR3 sequences, around a tenth being singletons. This clonotype was seen at least ten times. Its matching antigen is unknown. The clonotype originates from a male patient between 2 and 10 years old who had a stem cell transplant for chronic granulomatous disease, so the T cells may come from the graft donor. The sequencing used peripheral blood, collected 180 days after TCRalphabeta/CD19-depleted stem cell transplant. This chain connects TRBV28 to TRBJ2-7; a possible D gene is TRBD1 (5 bases). CDR3 coding DNA: TGTGCCCGGATAGGGGCCCCATACGAGCAGTACTTC. Translated, it gives CARIGAPYEQYF.